A single sample gave rise to the 14 T cell receptor beta chains below, sequenced in a study of a mutant IDH1 vaccine in newly diagnosed glioma. Assay used: immunoSEQ multiplex PCR; TCRdb lists only in-frame clones, some missing. The data hold 95,000 to 100,000 clones, with approximately 90% observed a single time. As to time point: baseline, week 1 (first vaccination visit). The treatment was: pre-vaccination baseline after standard-of-care therapy. The sequences come from PBMCs, collected from a glioma patient treated with radiotherapy, temozolomide or both. The source is a woman between 45 and 60 years old with glioma.

The J gene is TRBJ2-1, the V gene TRBV5-1; perhaps TRBD1 as D (6 bases). Germline V CDR1 and CDR2: SGHRS, YFSETQ. The CDR3 length is 15 residues. With 4 bases removed from V and 0 bases from J, the gap between germline ends came to 11 bases. The CDR3: CASSEGQYSYNEQFF. CDR3 bases: TGCGCCAGCAGCGAAGGACAGTACTCCTACAATGAGCAGTTCTTC.

The rearrangement uses TRBV19 and TRBJ2-7; possibly TRBD2 for D (5 bases). The CDR3 totals 14 residues. Germline CDR1 and CDR2: LNHDA and SQIVND (reference sequence). V was shortened by 2 bases and J by 3 bases, with 11 bases between the two germline ends. The CDR3 bases are TGTGCCAGTAGTATACTTAACGGGAACTACGAGCAGTACTTC. Its translation is CASSILNGNYEQYF.

The chain uses TRBV9 and TRBJ2-3; D possibly matches TRBD1 or TRBD2 (6 bases each). Germline CDR1 reads SGDLS; CDR2 reads YYNGEE. The CDR3 has 19 amino acids. The V end lost 4 bases, the J end lost 1 base, and 25 bases lay between the germline ends. This CDR3 is CASSSNPTVGGYRTDTQYF. In nucleotides, the CDR3 is TGTGCCAGCAGCTCCAATCCTACGGTGGGGGGCTACCGCACAGATACGCAGTATTTT.

This rearrangement joins TRBV7-9 to TRBJ1-2, with 7 bases aligning to TRBD1. Germline V gene lookup returns CDR1 SEHNR and CDR2 FQNEAQ (reference sequence). J lost 2 bases, V lost 4 bases, and 16 bases had no gene match. The CDR3 is 18 residues long. In DNA form, the CDR3 reads TGTGCCAGCAGCTCCCAAAGAGGGACAGTAACGACCAACTATGGCTACACCTTC. This gives the protein CASSSQRGTVTTNYGYTF. The full variable domain, with the rest looked up from reference TRBV7-9 and TRBJ1-2, is DTGVSQNPRHKITKRGQNVTFRCDPISEHNRLYWYRQTLGQGPEFLTYFQNEAQLEKSRLLSDRFSAERPKGSFSTLEIQRTEQGDSAMYLCASSSQRGTVTTNYGYTFGSGTRLTVV.

The chain is built from TRBV11-2 and TRBJ1-5, with D unclear. Germline CDR1 is SGHAT and CDR2 is FQNNGV. This CDR3 region has 13 residues. The V end was cut by 5 bases, the J end by 5 bases, with 10 bases between. CDR3 region: CASSQNLDQPQHF. Here the CDR3 DNA reads TGTGCCAGCAGCCAAAACCTGGATCAGCCCCAGCATTTT.

The chain couples TRBV6-6 to TRBJ1-1; no clear D. This CDR3 contains 16 residues. Looked up from germline, CDR1 is MNHNY and CDR2 is SVGAGI (reference sequence). With 4 bases removed from V and 3 bases from J, the gap between germline ends came to 18 bases. In nucleotides, the CDR3 is TGTGCCAGCAGTTCTACGTGGTTGGCAGCCGACACTGAAGCTTTCTTT. This translates into CASSSTWLAADTEAFF.

The chain couples TRBV13 to TRBJ2-3; 9 bases match TRBD2. Germline V gives CDR1 PRHDT, CDR2 FYEKMQ (reference sequence). The ends lost 5 bases at V and 6 bases at J; junction bases unmatched: 9. This CDR3 is 15 amino acids long. The CDR3 protein is CASSPGTSRTDTQYF. The CDR3 nucleotides read TGTGCCAGCAGCCCCGGGACTAGCAGGACCGATACGCAGTATTTT.

The CDR3: CASSEVAGGPSEQYF. DNA for the CDR3: TGTGCCAGCAGTGAAGTAGCGGGAGGGCCCTCCGAGCAGTACTTC. The chain links TRBV6-1 to TRBJ2-7; 11 positions match TRBD2. The CDR3 is made up of 15 amino acids. Trimming at V came to 1 base and at J to 6 bases, leaving 5 bases not matched to a gene. CDR1 is MNHNS and CDR2 is SASEGT in the germline V gene.

The rearrangement uses TRBV5-1 and TRBJ1-2, with 10 bases lining up with TRBD1. CDR1 is SGHRS, CDR2 YFSETQ, per germline. This CDR3 has 15 residues. The ends lost 3 bases at V and 4 bases at J; junction bases unmatched: 6. Here the CDR3 reads CASSYSGTGAYGYTF. DNA for the CDR3: TGCGCCAGCAGCTATTCCGGGACAGGGGCCTATGGCTACACCTTC. Full variable domain (remainder filled in from reference TRBV5-1 and TRBJ1-2): KAGVTQTPRYLIKTRGQQVTLSCSPISGHRSVSWYQQTPGQGLQFLFEYFSETQRNKGNFPGRFSGRQFSNSRSEMNVSTLELGDSALYLCASSYSGTGAYGYTFGSGTRLTVV.

J is TRBJ1-1 and V is TRBV7-2; no firm D call. V lost 1 base and J 1 base, leaving 7 bases between the germline ends. CDR1 is SGHTA and CDR2 is FQGNSA in the germline V gene. The CDR3 is 14 residues long. The CDR3 reads CASSLVWSNTEAFF. The CDR3 DNA reads as TGTGCCAGCAGCTTAGTCTGGTCGAACACTGAAGCTTTCTTT.

The rearrangement joins TRBV11-2 to TRBJ2-1, with D possibly called TRBD1 or TRBD2 (5 bases each). Trimming took off 5 bases at V and 0 bases at J, with 11 bases between the two ends. The CDR3 length is 15 residues. Germline-derived CDR1 and CDR2 are SGHAT and FQNNGV. The CDR3 sequence: CASSPWGSSYNEQFF. The DNA of the CDR3 is TGTGCCAGCAGCCCTTGGGGGAGCTCCTACAATGAGCAGTTCTTC.

The CDR3 region is CASSDDGTYGYTF. The CDR3 DNA reads as TGTGCCAGCAGTGATGACGGAACCTATGGCTACACCTTC. The V and J genes are TRBV2 and TRBJ1-2; D is ambiguous. Per germline, CDR1 SNHLY and CDR2 FYNNEI. The V gene lost 3 bases and the J gene lost 4 bases, with 9 bases spanning the gap. This CDR3 has 13 amino acids.

In nucleotides, the CDR3 is TGCGCCAGCAGCGCGGGGACCTACGAGCAGTACTTC. Protein sequence: CASSAGTYEQYF. This chain connects TRBV5-1 to TRBJ2-7, with D possibly matching TRBD2 (6 bases). V shed 4 bases and J shed 2 bases, with 7 bases lying between them. CDR1 and CDR2 (germline): SGHRS, YFSETQ. The CDR3 loop spans 12 amino acids.

V is TRBV30 and J is TRBJ2-5, with D possibly matching TRBD2 (5 bases). Near its end, the DNA agrees better with TRBJ2-7, so the J call may be wrong. This CDR3 has 14 amino acids. From germline, CDR1 is GTSNPN and CDR2 SVGIG (reference sequence). The CDR3 is CAWSVIVGVGEQYF. DNA for the CDR3: TGTGCCTGGAGTGTCATAGTGGGAGTGGGCGAGCAGTACTTC.